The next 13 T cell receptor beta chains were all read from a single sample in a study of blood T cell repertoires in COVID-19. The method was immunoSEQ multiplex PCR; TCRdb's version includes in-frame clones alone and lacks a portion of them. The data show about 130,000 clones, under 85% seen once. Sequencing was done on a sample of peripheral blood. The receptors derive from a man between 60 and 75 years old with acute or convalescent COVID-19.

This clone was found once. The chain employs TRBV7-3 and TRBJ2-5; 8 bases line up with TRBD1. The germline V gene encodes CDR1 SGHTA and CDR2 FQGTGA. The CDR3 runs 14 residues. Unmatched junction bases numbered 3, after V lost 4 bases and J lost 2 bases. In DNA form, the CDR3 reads TGTGCCAGCAGCTCCCAGGGGGCACAAGAGACCCAGTACTTC. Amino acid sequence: CASSSQGAQETQYF.

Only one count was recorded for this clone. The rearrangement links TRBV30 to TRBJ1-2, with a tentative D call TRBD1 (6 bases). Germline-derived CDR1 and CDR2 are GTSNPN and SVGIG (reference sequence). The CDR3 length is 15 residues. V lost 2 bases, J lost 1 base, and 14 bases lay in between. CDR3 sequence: CAWSRRGRFNYGYTF. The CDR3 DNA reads TGTGCCTGGAGTCGCAGGGGAAGGTTTAACTATGGCTACACCTTC.

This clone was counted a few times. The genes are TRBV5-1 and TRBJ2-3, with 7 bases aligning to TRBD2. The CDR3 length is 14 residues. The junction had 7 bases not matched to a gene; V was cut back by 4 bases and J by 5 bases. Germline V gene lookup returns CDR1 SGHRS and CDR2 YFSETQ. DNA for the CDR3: TGCGCCAGCAGCGGTGGGAGGGAGCAAGATACGCAGTATTTT. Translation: CASSGGREQDTQYF.

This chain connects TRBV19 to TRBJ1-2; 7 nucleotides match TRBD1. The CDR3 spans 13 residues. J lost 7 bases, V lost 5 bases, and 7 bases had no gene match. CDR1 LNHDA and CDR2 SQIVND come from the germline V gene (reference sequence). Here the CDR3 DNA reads TGTGCCAGTAGTTTGAGGGGGCCTGGTGGCTACACCTTC. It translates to CASSLRGPGGYTF.

Written as DNA, the CDR3 is TGTGCCAGCAGCCGCTCCCGACAGGGACTCCGCGACGAGCAGTACTTC. Translating gives CASSRSRQGLRDEQYF. The V call is TRBV21-1, the J call TRBJ2-7; whether TRBD1, the table's D call, matches the DNA was not checked. TRBV21-1 is assigned pseudogene status. This CDR3 spans 16 amino acids.

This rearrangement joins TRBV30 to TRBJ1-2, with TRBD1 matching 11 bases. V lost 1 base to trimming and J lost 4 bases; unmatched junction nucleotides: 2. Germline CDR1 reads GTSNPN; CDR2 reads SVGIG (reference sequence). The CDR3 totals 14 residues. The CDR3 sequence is CAWSGDRGFYGYTF. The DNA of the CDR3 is TGTGCCTGGAGTGGGGACAGGGGGTTCTATGGCTACACCTTC.

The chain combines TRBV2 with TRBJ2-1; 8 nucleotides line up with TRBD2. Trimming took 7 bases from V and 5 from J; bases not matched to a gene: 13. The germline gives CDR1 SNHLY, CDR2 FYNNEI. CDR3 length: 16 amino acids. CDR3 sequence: CASTRWAGGPDNEQFF. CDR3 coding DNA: TGTGCCAGCACCAGGTGGGCGGGAGGCCCCGACAATGAGCAGTTCTTC.

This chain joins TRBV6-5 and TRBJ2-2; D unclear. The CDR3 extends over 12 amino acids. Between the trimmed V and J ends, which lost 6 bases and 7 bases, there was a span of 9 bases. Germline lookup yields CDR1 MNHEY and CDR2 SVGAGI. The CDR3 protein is CASRTVVGELFF. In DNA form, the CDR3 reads TGTGCCAGCAGAACGGTAGTCGGGGAGCTGTTTTTT.

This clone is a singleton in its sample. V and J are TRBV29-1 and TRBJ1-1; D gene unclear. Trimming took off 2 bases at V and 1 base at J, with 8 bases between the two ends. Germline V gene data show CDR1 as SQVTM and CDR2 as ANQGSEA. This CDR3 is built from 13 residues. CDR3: CSVERVQNTEAFF. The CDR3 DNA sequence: TGCAGCGTTGAACGGGTGCAGAACACTGAAGCTTTCTTT.

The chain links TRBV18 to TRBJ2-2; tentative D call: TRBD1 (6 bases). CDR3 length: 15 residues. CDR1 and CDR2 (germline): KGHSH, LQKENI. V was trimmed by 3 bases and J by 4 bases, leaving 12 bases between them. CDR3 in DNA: TGTGCCAGCTCACCTCTACAGGACAGCACCGGGGAGCTGTTTTTT. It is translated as CASSPLQDSTGELFF.

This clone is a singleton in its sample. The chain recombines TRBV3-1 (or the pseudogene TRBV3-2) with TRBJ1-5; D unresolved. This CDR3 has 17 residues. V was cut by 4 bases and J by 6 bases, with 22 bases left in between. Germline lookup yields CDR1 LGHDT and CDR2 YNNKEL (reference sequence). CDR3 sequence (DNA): TGTGCCAGCAGCCGCAGACCCGGGCCCCAAGCGGGTCAGCCCCAGCATTTT. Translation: CASSRRPGPQAGQPQHF.

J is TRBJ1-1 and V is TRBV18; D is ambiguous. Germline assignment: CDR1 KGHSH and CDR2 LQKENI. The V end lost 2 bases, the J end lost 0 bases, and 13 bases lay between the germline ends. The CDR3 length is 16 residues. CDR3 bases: TGTGCCAGCTCACCATTAATACGGTCCATGAACACTGAAGCTTTCTTT. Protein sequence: CASSPLIRSMNTEAFF.

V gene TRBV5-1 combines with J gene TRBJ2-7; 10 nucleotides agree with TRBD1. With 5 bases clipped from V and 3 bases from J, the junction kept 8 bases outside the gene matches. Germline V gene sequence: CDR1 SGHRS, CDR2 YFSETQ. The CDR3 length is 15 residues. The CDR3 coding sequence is TGCGCCAGCAGAATCGACGGGACAGGGGTCTACGAGCAGTACTTC. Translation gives CASRIDGTGVYEQYF.